These 21 T cell receptor beta chains share one sample of origin, sequenced in a study of cytomegalovirus exposure and HLA in healthy donors. The study ran its PCR with 60 Vbeta and 13 Jbeta primers. Using immunoSEQ multiplex PCR, the repertoire was profiled, and TCRdb retains in-frame clones only, with some absent. Seen here are roughly 140,000 clones, over 65% observed once, and the top ten hold about 2.9%. Material: PBMCs. These TCRs come from a female donor in good health and CMV-seronegative.

This clone was seen more than once but under ten times. The CDR3 region has the DNA TGTGCCAGCAGTCAGGGACAGTACATGAACACTGAAGCTTTCTTT. Protein: CASSQGQYMNTEAFF. The V call is TRBV28, the J call TRBJ1-1; 7 bases agree with TRBD1. The germline gives CDR1 MDHEN, CDR2 SYDVKM. V dropped 5 bases and J dropped 0; count of bases not matched to a gene: 6. This CDR3 has 15 residues.

V is TRBV2 and J is TRBJ1-1; D is uncertain. Trimming took off 2 bases at V and 3 bases at J, with 4 bases between the two ends. There are 12 residues in the CDR3. Germline CDR1 SNHLY, CDR2 FYNNEI. DNA of the CDR3: TGTGCCAGCAGTGAAAGAGACACTGAAGCTTTCTTT. Its translation: CASSERDTEAFF. The whole variable domain, remainder taken from reference TRBV2 and TRBJ1-1, is EPEVTQTPSHQVTQMGQEVILRCVPISNHLYFYWYRQILGQKVEFLVSFYNNEISEKSEIFDDQFSVERPDGSNFTLKIRSTKLEDSAMYFCASSERDTEAFFGQGTRLTVV.

In nucleotides, the CDR3 is TGTGCCAGCTCACCACTTGCAGGGGTTGACGGCTACACCTTC. This translates into CASSPLAGVDGYTF. The rearrangement uses TRBV18 and TRBJ1-2, with a weak D call TRBD1 (6 bases). Trimming left V 1 base short and J 8 bases short, with 14 bases between. CDR3 length equals 14 residues. CDR1 is KGHSH and CDR2 is LQKENI in the germline V gene.

The chain is built from TRBV14 and TRBJ1-2; no clear D gene. Trimming took 1 base from V and 2 from J, leaving 11 bases between them. The CDR3 is 15 amino acids. Germline CDR1 is SGHDN and CDR2 is FVKESK. The CDR3 loop reads CASSQAPGGNYGYTF. CDR3 DNA: TGTGCCAGCAGCCAAGCACCCGGCGGAAACTATGGCTACACCTTC.

With regard to this clone: Its ends do not fully match the called genes, so a read error is possible. The V call is TRBV7-3, the J call TRBJ1-1; no firm D call. CDR1 and CDR2 from the germline V gene are SGHTA and FQGTGA. The CDR3 is 13 residues long. The CDR3 here is CASSLMTNTGAFF. CDR3 DNA sequence: TGTGCCAGCAGCTTAATGACGAACACTGGAGCTTTTTTT. Full variable domain (remainder filled in from reference TRBV7-3 and TRBJ1-1): GAGVSQTPSNKVTEKGKYVELRCDPISGHTALYWYRQSLGQGPEFLIYFQGTGAADDSGLPNDRFFAVRPEGSVSTLKIQRTERGDSAVYLCASSLMTNTGAFFGQGTRLTVV.

The chain joins TRBV4-1 to TRBJ2-7; no reliable D call. The length of the CDR3 is 15 residues. V lost 0 bases to trimming and J lost 0 bases, with 9 bases between them. The germline V gene encodes CDR1 MGHRA and CDR2 YSYEKL. The CDR3 DNA sequence: TGCGCCAGCAGCCAAGAGGGCAAAAACTCCTACGAGCAGTACTTC. Its translation is CASSQEGKNSYEQYF.

The gene calls are TRBV9 and TRBJ2-3; TRBD1 is a possible D gene (6 bases). CDR1 SGDLS and CDR2 YYNGEE come from the germline V gene. The CDR3 has 15 residues. V lost 4 bases and J lost 2, with 14 bases in between. The DNA for the CDR3 is TGTGCCAGCAGCATCGCCAGGGGCCACACAGATACGCAGTATTTT. Its protein product is CASSIARGHTDTQYF.

In nucleotides, the CDR3 is TGTGCCAGCAGCTTGGGAGGCTCTGGAAACACCATATATTTT. Amino acid sequence: CASSLGGSGNTIYF. The rearrangement uses TRBV5-4 and TRBJ1-3; no firm D call. CDR1 is SGHNT, CDR2 YYREEE, per germline (reference sequence). The CDR3 consists of 14 residues. Trimming removed 0 bases at V and 0 bases at J, with 4 bases between.

The chain couples TRBV7-2 to TRBJ2-7, with 9 positions matching TRBD1. V gave up 7 bases and J gave up 0 bases; unmatched junction bases: 7. CDR3 length: 15 residues. Germline V gives CDR1 SGHTA, CDR2 FQGNSA. The CDR3 region is CASTDRGGVSYEQYF. CDR3 nucleotide sequence: TGTGCCAGCACGGACAGGGGAGGGGTCTCCTACGAGCAGTACTTC.

The chain links TRBV2 to TRBJ1-2, with 10 bases matching TRBD1. Germline V gene lookup returns CDR1 SNHLY and CDR2 FYNNEI. The CDR3 runs 15 residues. V lost 5 bases and J lost 4; bases outside the gene matches: 7. The CDR3 here is CASSLDRGVGYGYTF. The CDR3 DNA sequence: TGTGCCAGCAGTCTGGACAGGGGGGTGGGCTATGGCTACACCTTC.

This clone has just a few counts. The rearrangement links TRBV5-5 to TRBJ1-1; TRBD1 matches 7 bases. The ends lost 2 bases at V and 2 bases at J; junction bases unmatched: 12. The CDR3 covers 17 residues. Germline loops: CDR1 SGHKS, CDR2 YYEKEE (reference sequence). The DNA of the CDR3 is TGTGCCAGCAGCTTAAGGGACTGGGGACAGACAAACACTGAAGCTTTCTTT. Amino acid sequence: CASSLRDWGQTNTEAFF.

This clone showed up just a few times. The chain recombines TRBV19 with TRBJ1-5; 9 bases are a match to TRBD1. The CDR3 is 16 residues long. In germline, CDR1 is LNHDA, CDR2 SQIVND (reference sequence). V shed 3 bases and J 2 bases; nucleotides not matched to a gene: 5. CDR3 sequence (DNA): TGTGCCAGTAGTATCCAGGACAGGGGACGCAATCAGCCCCAGCATTTT. It specifies CASSIQDRGRNQPQHF.

The gene calls are TRBV19 and TRBJ2-6, with D maybe TRBD2 (6 bases). V lost 9 bases and J lost 0, with 18 bases in between. From germline, CDR1 is LNHDA and CDR2 SQIVND (reference sequence). The CDR3 extends over 17 amino acids. The CDR3 DNA is TGTGCCAGCATCCAGGGAGGATTTCACTCTGGGGCCAACGTCCTGACTTTC. Amino acids: CASIQGGFHSGANVLTF.

In its sample, this clone was seen once. The CDR3 protein is CAWTSGRFGPYEQYF. The CDR3 region has the DNA TGTGCCTGGACTAGCGGGAGGTTTGGCCCCTACGAGCAGTACTTC. The chain uses TRBV30 and TRBJ2-7; the match to TRBD2 covers 11 bases. The CDR3 is 15 amino acids. V lost 4 bases and J lost 2; bases outside the gene matches: 7. Germline CDR1 and CDR2: GTSNPN and SVGIG (reference sequence).

The rearrangement links TRBV4-1 to TRBJ2-7, with 10 bases aligning to TRBD2. CDR3 size: 16 residues. V lost 1 base, J lost 4 bases, and 7 bases stayed unmatched. Germline V gene data show CDR1 as MGHRA and CDR2 as YSYEKL. The CDR3 spells CASSQVRPGLAYEQYF. The CDR3, as DNA: TGCGCCAGCAGCCAAGTACGGCCGGGACTAGCGTACGAGCAGTACTTC.

This clone was seen once. V usage is TRBV4-2 and J usage is TRBJ2-1, with TRBD2 identical over 16 bases. The CDR3 has 16 residues. CDR1 LGHNA and CDR2 YNFKEQ come from the germline V gene. V dropped 4 bases and J dropped 8; count of bases not matched to a gene: 5. DNA of the CDR3: TGTGCCAGCAGCCTTGGGACTAGCGGGGGGGCCGATGAGCAGTTCTTC. Protein: CASSLGTSGGADEQFF.

V is TRBV4-1 and J is TRBJ2-1; 8 bases map to TRBD2. Germline V gene data show CDR1 as MGHRA and CDR2 as YSYEKL. J lost 4 bases, V lost 1 base, and 6 bases had no gene match. The CDR3 contains 16 residues. CDR3 in DNA: TGCGCCAGCAGCCAAGCGAGCGGGGGTCCTTACAATGAGCAGTTCTTC. Protein sequence: CASSQASGGPYNEQFF.

CDR3 nucleotides: TGTGCCAGCAGCGCCAGGGTTTCGGTGTCACCCCTCCACTTT. Amino acid sequence: CASSARVSVSPLHF. The chain employs TRBV6-5 and TRBJ1-6; D perhaps matches TRBD1 (5 bases). This CDR3 is built from 14 residues. Trimming removed 6 bases at V and 10 bases at J, with 16 bases between. Germline assignment: CDR1 MNHEY and CDR2 SVGAGI.

The gene calls are TRBV28 and TRBJ2-1; D is undetermined. CDR1 and CDR2 from the germline V gene are MDHEN and SYDVKM. V was shortened by 3 bases and J by 0 bases, with 6 bases between the two germline ends. This CDR3 is built from 14 residues. The CDR3 DNA is TGTGCCAGCAGTTTCAAAATCTCCTACAATGAGCAGTTCTTC. Its protein is CASSFKISYNEQFF.

The rearrangement uses TRBV9 and TRBJ1-5; TRBD1 might be the D (6 bases). CDR1 and CDR2 from the germline V gene are SGDLS and YYNGEE. Trimming shortened V by 4 bases and J by 4 bases, and 15 bases separated the two germline ends. The CDR3 extends over 15 amino acids. In DNA form, the CDR3 reads TGTGCCAGCAGCACCACGGACAGCCTTAATCAGCCCCAGCATTTT. It codes for CASSTTDSLNQPQHF.

This chain links TRBV19 with TRBJ1-1; 8 bases line up with TRBD1. The junction had 9 bases not matched to a gene; V was cut back by 8 bases and J by 7 bases. CDR3 length: 13 residues. The germline V gene encodes CDR1 LNHDA and CDR2 SQIVND (reference sequence). CDR3: CASQPTGVNEAFF. The CDR3 bases are TGTGCCAGTCAACCGACAGGGGTCAATGAAGCTTTCTTT.